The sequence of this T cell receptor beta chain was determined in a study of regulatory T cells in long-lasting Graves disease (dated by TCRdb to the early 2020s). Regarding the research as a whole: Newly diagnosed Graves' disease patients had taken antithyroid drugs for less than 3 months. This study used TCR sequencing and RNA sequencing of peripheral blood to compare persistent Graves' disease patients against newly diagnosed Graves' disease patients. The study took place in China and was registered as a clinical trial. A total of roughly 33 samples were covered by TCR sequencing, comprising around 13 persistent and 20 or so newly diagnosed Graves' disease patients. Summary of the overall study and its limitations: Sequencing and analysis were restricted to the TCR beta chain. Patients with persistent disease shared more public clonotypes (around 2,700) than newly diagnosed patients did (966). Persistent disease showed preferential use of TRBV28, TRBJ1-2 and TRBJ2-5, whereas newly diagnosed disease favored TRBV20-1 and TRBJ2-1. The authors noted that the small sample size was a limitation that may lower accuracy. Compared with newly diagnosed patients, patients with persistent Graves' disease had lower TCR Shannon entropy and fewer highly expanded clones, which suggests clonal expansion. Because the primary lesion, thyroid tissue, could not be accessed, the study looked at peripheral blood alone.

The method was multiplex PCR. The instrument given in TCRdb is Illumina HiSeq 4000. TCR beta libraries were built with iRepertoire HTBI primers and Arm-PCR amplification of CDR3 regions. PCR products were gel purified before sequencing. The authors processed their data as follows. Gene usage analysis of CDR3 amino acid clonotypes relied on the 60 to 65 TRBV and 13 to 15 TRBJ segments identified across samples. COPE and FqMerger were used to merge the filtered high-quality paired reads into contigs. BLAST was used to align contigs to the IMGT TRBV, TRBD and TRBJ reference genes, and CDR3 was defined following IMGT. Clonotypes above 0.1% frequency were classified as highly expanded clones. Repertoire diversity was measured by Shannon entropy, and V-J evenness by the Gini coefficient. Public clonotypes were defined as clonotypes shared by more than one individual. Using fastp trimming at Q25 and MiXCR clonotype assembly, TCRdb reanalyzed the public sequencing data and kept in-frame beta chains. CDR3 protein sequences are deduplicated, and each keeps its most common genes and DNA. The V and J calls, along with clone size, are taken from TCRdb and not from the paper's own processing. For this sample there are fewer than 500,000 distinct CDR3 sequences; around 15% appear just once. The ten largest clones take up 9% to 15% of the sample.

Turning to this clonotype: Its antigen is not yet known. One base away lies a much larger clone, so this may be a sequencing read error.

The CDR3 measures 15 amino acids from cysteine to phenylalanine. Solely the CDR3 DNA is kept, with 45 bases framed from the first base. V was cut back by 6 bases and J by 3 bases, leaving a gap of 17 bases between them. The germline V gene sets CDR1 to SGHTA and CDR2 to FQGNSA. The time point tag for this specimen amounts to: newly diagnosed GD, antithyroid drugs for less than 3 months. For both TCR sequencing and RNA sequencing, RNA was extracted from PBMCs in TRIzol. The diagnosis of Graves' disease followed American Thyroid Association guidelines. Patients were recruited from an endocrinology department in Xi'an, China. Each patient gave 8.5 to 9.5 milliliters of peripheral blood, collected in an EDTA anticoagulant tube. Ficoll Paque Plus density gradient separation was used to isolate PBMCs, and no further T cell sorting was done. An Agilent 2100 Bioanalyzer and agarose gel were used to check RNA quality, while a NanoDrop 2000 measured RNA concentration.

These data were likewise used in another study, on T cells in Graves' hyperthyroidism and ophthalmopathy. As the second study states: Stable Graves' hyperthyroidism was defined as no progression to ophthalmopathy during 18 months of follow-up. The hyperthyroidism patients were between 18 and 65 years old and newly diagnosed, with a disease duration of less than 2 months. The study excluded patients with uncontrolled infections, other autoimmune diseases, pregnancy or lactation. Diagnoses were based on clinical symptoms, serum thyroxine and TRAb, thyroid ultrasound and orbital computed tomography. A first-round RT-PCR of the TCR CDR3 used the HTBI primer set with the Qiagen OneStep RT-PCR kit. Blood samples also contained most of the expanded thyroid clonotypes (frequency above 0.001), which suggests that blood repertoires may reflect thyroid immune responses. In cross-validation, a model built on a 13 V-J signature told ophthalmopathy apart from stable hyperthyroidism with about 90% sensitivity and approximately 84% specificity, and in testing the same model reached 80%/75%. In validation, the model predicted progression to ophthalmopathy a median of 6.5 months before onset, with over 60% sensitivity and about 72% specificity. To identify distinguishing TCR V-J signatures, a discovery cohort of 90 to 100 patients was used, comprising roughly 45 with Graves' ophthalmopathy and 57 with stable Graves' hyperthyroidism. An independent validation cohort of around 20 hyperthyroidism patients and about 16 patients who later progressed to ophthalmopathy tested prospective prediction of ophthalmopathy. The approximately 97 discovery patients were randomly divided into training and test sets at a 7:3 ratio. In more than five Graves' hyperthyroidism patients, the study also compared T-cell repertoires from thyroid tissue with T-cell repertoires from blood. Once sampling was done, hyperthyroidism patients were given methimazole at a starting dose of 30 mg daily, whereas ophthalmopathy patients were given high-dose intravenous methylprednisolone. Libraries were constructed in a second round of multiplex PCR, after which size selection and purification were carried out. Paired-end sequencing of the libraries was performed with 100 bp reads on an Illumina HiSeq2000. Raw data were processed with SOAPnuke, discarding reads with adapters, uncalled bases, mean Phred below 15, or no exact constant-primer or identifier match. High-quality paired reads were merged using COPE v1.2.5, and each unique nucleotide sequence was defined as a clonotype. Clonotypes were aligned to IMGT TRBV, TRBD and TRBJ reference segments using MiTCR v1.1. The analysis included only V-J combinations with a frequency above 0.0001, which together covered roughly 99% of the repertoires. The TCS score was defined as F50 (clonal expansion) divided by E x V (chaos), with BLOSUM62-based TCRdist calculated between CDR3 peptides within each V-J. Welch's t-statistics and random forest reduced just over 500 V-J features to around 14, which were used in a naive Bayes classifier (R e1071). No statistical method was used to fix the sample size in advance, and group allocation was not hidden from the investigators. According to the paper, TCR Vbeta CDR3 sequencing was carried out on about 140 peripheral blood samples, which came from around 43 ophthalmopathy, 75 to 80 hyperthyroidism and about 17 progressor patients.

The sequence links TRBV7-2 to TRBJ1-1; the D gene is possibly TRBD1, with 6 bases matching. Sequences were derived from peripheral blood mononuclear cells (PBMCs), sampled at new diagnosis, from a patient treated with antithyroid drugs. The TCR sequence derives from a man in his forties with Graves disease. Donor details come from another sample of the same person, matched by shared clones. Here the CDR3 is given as CASRPNRVTHTEAFF. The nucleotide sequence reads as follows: TGTGCCAGCAGACCTAACAGGGTGACACACACTGAAGCTTTCTTT.